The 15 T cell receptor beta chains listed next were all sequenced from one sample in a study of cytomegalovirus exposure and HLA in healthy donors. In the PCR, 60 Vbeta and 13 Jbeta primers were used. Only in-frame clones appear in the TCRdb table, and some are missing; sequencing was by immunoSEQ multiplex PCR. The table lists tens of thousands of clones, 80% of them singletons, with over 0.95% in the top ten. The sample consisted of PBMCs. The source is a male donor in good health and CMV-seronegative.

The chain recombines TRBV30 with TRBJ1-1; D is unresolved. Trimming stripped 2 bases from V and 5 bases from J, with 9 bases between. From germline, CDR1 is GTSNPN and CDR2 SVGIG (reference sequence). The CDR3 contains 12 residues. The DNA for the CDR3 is TGTGCCTGGAGTTCGGGGAGGACTGAAGCTTTCTTT. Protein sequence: CAWSSGRTEAFF.

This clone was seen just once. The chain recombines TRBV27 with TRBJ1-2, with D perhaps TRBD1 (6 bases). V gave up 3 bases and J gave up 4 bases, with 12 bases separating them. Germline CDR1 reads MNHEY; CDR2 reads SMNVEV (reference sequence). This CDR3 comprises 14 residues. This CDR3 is CASSFEQGSYGYTF. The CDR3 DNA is TGTGCCAGCAGTTTTGAGCAGGGGAGCTATGGCTACACCTTC.

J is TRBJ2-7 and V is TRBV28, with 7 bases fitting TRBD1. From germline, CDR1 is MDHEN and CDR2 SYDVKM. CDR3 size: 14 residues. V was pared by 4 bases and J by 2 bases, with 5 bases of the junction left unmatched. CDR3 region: CASSWTGRAYEQYF. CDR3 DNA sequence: TGTGCCAGCAGTTGGACAGGACGGGCCTACGAGCAGTACTTC.

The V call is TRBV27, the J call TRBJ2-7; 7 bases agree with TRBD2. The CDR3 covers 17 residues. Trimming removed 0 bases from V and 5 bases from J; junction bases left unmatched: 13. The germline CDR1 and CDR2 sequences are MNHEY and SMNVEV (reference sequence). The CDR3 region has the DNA TGTGCCAGCAGTTTATCGGCCCTGTGGGAGGGTAACCACGAGCAGTACTTC. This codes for CASSLSALWEGNHEQYF.

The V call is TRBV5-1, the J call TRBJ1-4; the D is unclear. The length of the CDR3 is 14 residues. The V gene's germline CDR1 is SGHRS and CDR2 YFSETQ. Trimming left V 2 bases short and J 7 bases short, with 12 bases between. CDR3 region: CASSFVPLVEKLFF. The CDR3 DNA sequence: TGCGCCAGCAGCTTCGTCCCACTGGTTGAAAAACTGTTTTTT. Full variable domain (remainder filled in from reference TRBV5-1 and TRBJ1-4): KAGVTQTPRYLIKTRGQQVTLSCSPISGHRSVSWYQQTPGQGLQFLFEYFSETQRNKGNFPGRFSGRQFSNSRSEMNVSTLELGDSALYLCASSFVPLVEKLFFGSGTQLSVL.

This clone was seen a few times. The CDR3 is CASSSRQGLNTEAFF. The CDR3 DNA reads as TGTGCCAGCAGTTCCAGACAGGGTTTGAACACTGAAGCTTTCTTT. The chain has TRBV28 and TRBJ1-1, with 7 bases fitting TRBD1. Germline V gene sequence: CDR1 MDHEN, CDR2 SYDVKM. The CDR3 totals 15 residues. J was trimmed by 0 bases and V by 4 bases; bases with no gene match: 5.

DNA for the CDR3: TGTGCCATCAGTCCGGGACAGGGAAACTATGGCTACACCTTC. It is translated as CAISPGQGNYGYTF. The chain employs TRBV10-3 and TRBJ1-2; 9 bases are shared with TRBD1. This CDR3 spans 14 amino acids. Germline CDR1 is ENHRY and CDR2 is SYGVKD. Germline trimming cut 5 bases from V and 2 bases from J; bases unmatched to any gene: 3.

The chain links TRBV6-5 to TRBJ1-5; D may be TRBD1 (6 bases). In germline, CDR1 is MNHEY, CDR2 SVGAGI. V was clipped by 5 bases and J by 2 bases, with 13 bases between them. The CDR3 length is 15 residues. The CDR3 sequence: CASSRDTGGNQPQHF. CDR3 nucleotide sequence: TGTGCCAGCAGTCGGGACACCGGAGGCAATCAGCCCCAGCATTTT.

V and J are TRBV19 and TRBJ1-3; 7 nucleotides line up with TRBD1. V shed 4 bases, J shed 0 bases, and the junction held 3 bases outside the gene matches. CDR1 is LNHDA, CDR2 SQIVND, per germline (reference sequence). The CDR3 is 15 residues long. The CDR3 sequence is CASSTGQHSGNTIYF. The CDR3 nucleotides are TGTGCCAGTAGTACGGGACAGCACTCTGGAAACACCATATATTTT.

Here the CDR3 reads CASSTRDRVGSPLHF. The CDR3 DNA reads as TGTGCCAGCAGCACCAGGGACAGGGTAGGCTCACCCCTCCACTTT. The gene calls are TRBV13 and TRBJ1-6; 9 bases map to TRBD1. The V and J ends lost 5 bases and 10 bases, in that order; junction bases with no gene match: 9. The CDR3 is 15 amino acids. The germline V gene has CDR1 PRHDT and CDR2 FYEKMQ (reference sequence).

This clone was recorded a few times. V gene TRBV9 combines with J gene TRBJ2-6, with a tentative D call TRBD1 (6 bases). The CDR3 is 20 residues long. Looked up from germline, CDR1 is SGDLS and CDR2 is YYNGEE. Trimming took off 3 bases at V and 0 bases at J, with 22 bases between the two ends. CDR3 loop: CASSARKGTPHSSGANVLTF. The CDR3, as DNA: TGTGCCAGCAGCGCCCGAAAGGGGACACCCCACAGCTCTGGGGCCAACGTCCTGACTTTC. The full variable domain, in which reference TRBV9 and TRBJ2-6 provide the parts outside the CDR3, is DSGVTQTPKHLITATGQRVTLRCSPRSGDLSVYWYQQSLDQGLQFLIQYYNGEERAKGNILERFSAQQFPDLHSELNLSSLELGDSALYFCASSARKGTPHSSGANVLTFGAGSRLTVL.

CDR3 region: CASSQTPQGIVGYTF. CDR3 nucleotide sequence: TGCGCCAGCAGCCAAACCCCGCAGGGAATAGTTGGCTACACCTTC. The chain combines TRBV4-1 with TRBJ1-2, with a tentative D call TRBD1 (5 bases). Trimming took 2 bases from V and 7 from J, leaving 17 bases between them. The CDR3 is made up of 15 amino acids. Germline V gene sequence: CDR1 MGHRA, CDR2 YSYEKL.

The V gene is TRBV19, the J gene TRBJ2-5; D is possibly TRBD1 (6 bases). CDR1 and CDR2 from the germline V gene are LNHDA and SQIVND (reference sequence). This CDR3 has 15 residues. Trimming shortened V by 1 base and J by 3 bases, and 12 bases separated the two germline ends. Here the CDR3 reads CASSIGTALKETQYF. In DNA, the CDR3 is TGTGCCAGTAGTATAGGGACAGCCCTAAAAGAGACCCAGTACTTC.

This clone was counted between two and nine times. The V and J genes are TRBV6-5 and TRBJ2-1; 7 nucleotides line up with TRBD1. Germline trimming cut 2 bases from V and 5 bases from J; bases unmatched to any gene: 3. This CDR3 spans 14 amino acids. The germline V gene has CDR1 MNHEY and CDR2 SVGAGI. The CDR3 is CASSYGTENNEQFF. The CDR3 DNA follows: TGTGCCAGCAGTTACGGGACAGAGAACAATGAGCAGTTCTTC.

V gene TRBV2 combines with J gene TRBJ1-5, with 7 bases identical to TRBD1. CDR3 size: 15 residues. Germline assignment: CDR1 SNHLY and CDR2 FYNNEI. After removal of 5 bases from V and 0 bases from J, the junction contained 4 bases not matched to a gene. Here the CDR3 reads CASSLTGFSNQPQHF. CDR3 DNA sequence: TGTGCCAGCAGTCTGACAGGGTTTAGCAATCAGCCCCAGCATTTT.